The rows below give T cell receptor beta chains drawn from one sample of a study of blood T cells in healthy people across ages. TCRdb reanalysed the 5' RACE reads using MiXCR and keeps one entry per CDR3 protein. The sample comprises about 1.4 million distinct CDR3 sequences, 55% to 75% of which are singletons, and 5.5% to 8% rests with the top ten. Sequencing used blood. These receptors all come from a man younger than 35 in good health. Both conserved end residues are part of each CDR3.

J,V,CDR3
TRBJ2-1,TRBV29-1,CSVEWQGNEQFF
TRBJ1-4,TRBV15,CATSRTYDRRVGGTNEKLFF
TRBJ2-2,TRBV27,CASSFLKFSGESIAGELFF
TRBJ2-1,TRBV12-3/TRBV12-4,CASSLRWGADNEQFF
TRBJ2-3,TRBV29-1,CSNQGPQTDTQYF
-,TRBV7-9,CASSPPRGQQYEQYF
TRBJ2-3,TRBV15,CATSGIRGTATQYF
TRBJ2-5,TRBV20-1,CSALQGGQTQYF
TRBJ2-7,TRBV5-5,CASSLVARPAYEQYF
TRBJ2-5,TRBV5-6,CASSGDRGLSEQYF
TRBJ1-6,TRBV20-1,CSARDGGPGNSPLHF
TRBJ2-5,TRBV9,CASSPTGLHGETQYF
TRBJ1-2,TRBV20-1,CSARDHMWDSTWYGYTF
TRBJ1-2,TRBV12-5,CASGLVEVRGTGYTF
TRBJ2-3,TRBV2,CASSGTRDTQYF
TRBJ2-7,TRBV27,CASSFSGGRYEQYF
TRBJ1-2,TRBV5-1,CASSLEGGRGGYTF
TRBJ1-5,TRBV6-6,CASSSPGTNQPQHF
TRBJ1-1,TRBV6-5,CATFLGHFGEAFF
-,TRBV2,CASTWASANEQYF
TRBJ2-1,TRBV4-2,CASSQEVGSGLSSYNEQFF
TRBJ1-1,TRBV5-1,CASSLAIWDRGDTEAFF
TRBJ2-3,TRBV4-1,CASSQSDSATDTQYF
TRBJ1-5,TRBV15,CATTRSYNQPQHF
TRBJ2-7,TRBV6-5,CASSYSLMGGNEQYF
TRBJ2-1,TRBV7-2,CASSLVAGTSYNEQFF
TRBJ2-3,TRBV6-1,CASSELAGGPDTQYF
TRBJ1-2,TRBV25-1,CASSEYNRMGGYTF
TRBJ1-1,TRBV5-6,CASSWDVNTEAFF
TRBJ2-1,TRBV2,CASRLPVGRYNEQFF
TRBJ1-2,TRBV20-1,CSARAGYGYTF
TRBJ2-1,TRBV29-1,CSVDRSEPLNEQFF
TRBJ2-7,TRBV3-1,CASMDSYSYEQYF
TRBJ1-2,TRBV6-6,CASGLRDSQSYGYTF
TRBJ2-1,TRBV7-7,CASIPLGRGLANEQFF
TRBJ1-2,TRBV6-5,CASSYGRVRGHGYTF
TRBJ2-2,TRBV7-9,CASSLEVRGSTGELFF
TRBJ2-3,TRBV29-1,CSVDEGQTDTQYF
TRBJ2-5,TRBV15,CATSAGTSGRPTQETQYF
TRBJ2-7,TRBV12-3/TRBV12-4,CASSDRGNSPREQYF
TRBJ1-1,TRBV20-1,CSARGGVTEAFF
TRBJ1-1,TRBV6-5,CASSRTQGTEAFF
TRBJ1-2,TRBV3-1,CASSQARPSGSYGYTF
-,TRBV15,CATSNRDRGQYEQYF
TRBJ2-7,TRBV20-1,CSALAPYEQYF
TRBJ2-2,TRBV7-2,CASSAGQGVTGELFF
TRBJ1-2,TRBV2,CASSETGPLGYGYTF
TRBJ1-2,TRBV6-4,CASGRDGYTF
TRBJ1-6,TRBV20-1,CSASGRSSYNSPLHF
TRBJ2-5,TRBV10-3,CAISESVPGTGVETQYF
TRBJ2-7,TRBV10-3,CAISANTGLAGGPNEQYF
TRBJ2-5,TRBV5-6,CATWDFGTEETQYF
TRBJ1-2,TRBV7-2,CASSARTGASYRGYTF
TRBJ2-1,TRBV20-1,CSARSLAGVYEQFF
-,TRBV4-1,CASSQMFRTGYMHEQYF